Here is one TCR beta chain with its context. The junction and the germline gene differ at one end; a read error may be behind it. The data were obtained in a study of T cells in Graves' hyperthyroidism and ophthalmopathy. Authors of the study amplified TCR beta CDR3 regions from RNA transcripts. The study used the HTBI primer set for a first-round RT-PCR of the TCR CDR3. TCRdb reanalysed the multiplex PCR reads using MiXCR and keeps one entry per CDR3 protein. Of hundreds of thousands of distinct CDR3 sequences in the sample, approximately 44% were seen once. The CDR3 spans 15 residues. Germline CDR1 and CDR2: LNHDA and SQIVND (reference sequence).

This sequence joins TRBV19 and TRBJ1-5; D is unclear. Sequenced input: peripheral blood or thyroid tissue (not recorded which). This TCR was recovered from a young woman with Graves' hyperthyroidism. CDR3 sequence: CARRRRIRWNQPLHF. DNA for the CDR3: TGTGCCAGAAGGAGGAGGATACGCTGGAATCAGCCCCTGCATTTT.